This T cell receptor (beta chain) is from a study of T cells after yellow fever vaccination. Study-wide results and caveats: Subsequent to the booster, the majority of primary-vaccination clones reappeared (around 96% CD4, around 90% CD8). Clonotypes found in both CD4 and CD8 compartments made up a small share. Bulk-population clonotypes that are abundant could appear as contaminants in FACS-sorted repertoires.

Trimming stripped 11 bases from V and 0 bases from J, with 11 bases between. The CDR3 length is 13 residues. The germline V gene encodes CDR1 WSHSY and CDR2 SAAADI. As to this clonotype: Its antigen is not known.

UMIs were added to TCR cDNA along with a universal primer site when it was made by 5'RACE template switching. TCRdb reprocessed the 5' RACE reads via MiXCR and lists one record per CDR3 protein. Of 300,000 or so distinct CDR3 sequences in the sample, about 8.3% were seen once. The receptor's source is a man younger than 30 who received the YFV17D yellow fever vaccine. The sample here was PBMCs, taken about 49 days after the first yellow fever vaccination. This chain uses TRBV10-2 with TRBJ2-1, with D perhaps matching TRBD1 or TRBD2 (5 bases each). The CDR3 DNA sequence: TGCGCCGGGACCAAGAGCTCCTACAATGAGCAGTTCTTC. Residues: CAGTKSSYNEQFF.